This T cell receptor beta chain was recovered during a study of blood T cell repertoires in COVID-19. Study-wide background: COVID-19 samples from acute and convalescent phases originated in the United States, Italy and Spain. PBMCs, B-cell-depleted T cells, or T cells were the source of the cDNA or gDNA that made up the material.

The protocol was immunoSEQ multiplex PCR, while the TCRdb copy is restricted to in-frame clones and leaves out a portion. The sample holds 10,000 to 15,000 clones, about 78% seen once. Germline loops: CDR1 KGHDR, CDR2 SFDVKD. Trimming removed 7 bases at V and 0 bases at J, with 15 bases between. The CDR3 length is 15 residues. This clone was detected only a few times. This TCR derives from a human donor in a cohort sampled during active COVID-19. This rearrangement joins TRBV24-1 to TRBJ2-7, with a tentative D call TRBD2 (6 bases). The sequencing sample was made of peripheral blood. DNA for the CDR3: TGTGCCACCAGCGATAGTCGGGAGAGCTCCTACGAGCAGTACTTC. As protein: CATSDSRESSYEQYF.